The entry below describes one TCR beta chain. The data stem from a study of blood T cell repertoires in COVID-19. In the authors' methods: Amplification from reference gene primers served as the basis for estimated nucleated cell counts. Sequencing was performed with immunoSEQ multiplex PCR; in TCRdb, only in-frame clones are kept and a portion is missing. The V and J calls and clone size were taken over from that table, and D and trimming were inferred from the DNA. This repertoire shows 280,000 or so clones, roughly 85% found once; its top ten account for roughly 10%. The receptor's source is a woman between 45 and 65 years old who had recovered from COVID-19. The specimen was peripheral blood.

This chain's CDR3 is CASSLDGGASTDTQYF. In DNA form, the CDR3 reads TGCGCCAGCAGCTTGGACGGCGGGGCGAGCACAGATACGCAGTATTTT. J is TRBJ2-3 and V is TRBV5-1; weak D call: TRBD2 (6 bases). CDR3 length: 16 residues. Germline values: CDR1 SGHRS, CDR2 YFSETQ. The V gene lost 0 bases and the J gene lost 0 bases, with 11 bases spanning the gap.